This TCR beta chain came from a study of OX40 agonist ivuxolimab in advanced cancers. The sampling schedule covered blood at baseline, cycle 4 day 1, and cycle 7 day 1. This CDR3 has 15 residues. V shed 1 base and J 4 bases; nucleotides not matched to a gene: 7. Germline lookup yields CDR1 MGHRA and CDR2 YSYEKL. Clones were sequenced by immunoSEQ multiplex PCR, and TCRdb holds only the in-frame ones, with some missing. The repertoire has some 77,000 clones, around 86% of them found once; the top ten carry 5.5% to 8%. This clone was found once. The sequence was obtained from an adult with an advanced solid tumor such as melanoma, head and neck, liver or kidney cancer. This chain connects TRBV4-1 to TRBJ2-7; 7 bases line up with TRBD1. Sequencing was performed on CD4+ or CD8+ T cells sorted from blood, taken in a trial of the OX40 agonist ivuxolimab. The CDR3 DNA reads TGCGCCAGCAGCCAAGCCCCGGGACAGAGTTACGAGCAGTACTTC. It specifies CASSQAPGQSYEQYF.